This T cell receptor beta chain was captured in a study of identical twins. The CDR3 length is 15 residues. Trimming at V came to 6 bases and at J to 4 bases, leaving 11 bases not matched to a gene. One entry per CDR3 protein results from TCRdb running MiXCR on the 5' RACE reads. The table shows hundreds of thousands of distinct CDR3 sequences, with roughly 24% occurring only once. This clonotype was seen at least ten times. These sequences were also reported in another study, on T cells expressing NK-cell markers. That source adds: Repertoires of TCR beta were obtained from T cells sorted as CD3+CD56+NKG2C+, CD3+CD56+NKG2C- and CD3+CD56-NKG2C+.

This receptor was identified in a woman younger than 30 in good health. The sample taken for sequencing was CD4+ T cells sorted from blood. The V gene is TRBV12-3 or TRBV12-4, the J gene TRBJ1-2; TRBD1 matches at 7 bases. The chain's CDR3 is CASRTGQLGSYGYTF. The CDR3 bases are TGTGCCAGCAGAACGGGACAGCTTGGGAGCTATGGCTACACCTTC.